This T cell receptor beta chain was identified in a study of a mutant IDH1 vaccine in newly diagnosed glioma. Turning to the study itself: Mean patient age was around 40 years; roughly 62% were male and around 38% female. Patients arrived already treated with radiotherapy, temozolomide, or both, most having had both.

With respect to this clone: Its target is not known.

Here immunoSEQ multiplex PCR was the method, and the copy in TCRdb shows in-frame clones only, minus some. This table holds around 33,000 clones, around 90% found once. This CDR3 contains 13 residues. In germline, CDR1 is GTSNPN, CDR2 SVGIG (reference sequence). Time point given: week 11, during vaccination. In every dose of vaccine, 300 ug of mutant IDH1 20-mer peptide was given alongside topical imiquimod. The specimen was PBMCs, collected from a glioma patient whose treatment included an IDH1 peptide vaccine. The receptor was derived from a young man with glioma. The chain joins TRBV30 to TRBJ2-5; a possible D gene is TRBD2 (5 bases). Judging by the DNA end, TRBJ2-7 fits better; the J call may be wrong. CDR3 nucleotides: TGTGCCTGGAGTGTCGGCGGGTCCTACGAGCAGTACTTC. Its translation: CAWSVGGSYEQYF.